This T cell receptor beta chain is from a study of CD8 T cells in Susac syndrome. Peripheral blood CD8+ and CD4+ T cells were profiled by TCR beta sequencing. The TEMRA cells underwent FACS enrichment, while the CD8+ and CD4+ T cells underwent negative isolation. CDR1 and CDR2 (germline): SEHNR, FQNEAQ (reference sequence). J was trimmed by 4 bases and V by 5 bases; bases with no gene match: 13. The CDR3 length is 17 residues. An input of roughly 0.5 to 1 ug of RNA was subjected to reverse transcription using random hexamers. Amplification of TCR beta CDR3 used immunoSEQ multiplex PCR across 54 Vbeta and 13 Jbeta. MiXCR was run by TCRdb on the immunoSEQ multiplex PCR reads, yielding one entry per CDR3 protein. The sample includes about 440,000 distinct CDR3 sequences, more than 80% of them seen just once.

The receptor's source is a human donor with multiple sclerosis. The sample taken for sequencing was CD8+ T cells from PBMCs. The chain joins TRBV7-9 to TRBJ2-3; 9 bases map to TRBD1. CDR3 residues: CASSRRPGTGSSDTQYF. CDR3 in DNA: TGTGCCAGCAGCCGCCGTCCCGGGACAGGGTCCTCAGATACGCAGTATTTT.